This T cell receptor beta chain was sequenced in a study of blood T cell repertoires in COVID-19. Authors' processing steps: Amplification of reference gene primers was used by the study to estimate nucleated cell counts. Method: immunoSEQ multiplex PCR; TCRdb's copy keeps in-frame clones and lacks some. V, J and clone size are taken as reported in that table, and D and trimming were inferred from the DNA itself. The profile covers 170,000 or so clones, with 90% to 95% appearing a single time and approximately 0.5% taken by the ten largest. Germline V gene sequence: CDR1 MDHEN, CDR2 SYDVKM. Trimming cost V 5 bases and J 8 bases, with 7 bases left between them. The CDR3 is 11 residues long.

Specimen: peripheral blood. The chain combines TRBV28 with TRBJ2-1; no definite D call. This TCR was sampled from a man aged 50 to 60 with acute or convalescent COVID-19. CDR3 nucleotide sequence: TGTGCCAGCAGTAGAACTGATGAGCAGTTCTTC. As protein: CASSRTDEQFF.